The 14 T cell receptor beta chains in this list originate from one sample, sequenced in a study of regulatory T cells in long-lasting Graves disease. Time point of the sample: persistent/refractory GD, antithyroid drugs over 5 years with positive TRAb. PBMC-derived RNA was used for the TCR library. Arm-PCR of CDR3 regions and iRepertoire HTBI primers were used to build TCR beta libraries. From the multiplex PCR reads, TCRdb called clonotypes with MiXCR, one entry per CDR3 protein. Among roughly 400,000 distinct CDR3 sequences listed, around 21% were seen once. The starting material was peripheral blood mononuclear cells (PBMCs), obtained when the disease was refractory, from a patient treated with antithyroid drugs. These receptors were obtained from a female donor with Graves disease.

This chain uses TRBV6-1 with TRBJ2-2; no clear D. CDR3 length: 12 amino acids. The V end was cut by 6 bases, the J end by 7 bases, with 9 bases between. Germline lookup yields CDR1 MNHNS and CDR2 SASEGT. CDR3 protein: CASRDNYGELFF. For the CDR3, the DNA is TGTGCCAGCAGAGATAACTACGGGGAGCTGTTTTTT.

This clonotype was detected ten times or more. The J gene is TRBJ1-2, the V gene TRBV2; possibly TRBD1 for D (5 bases). Germline lookup yields CDR1 SNHLY and CDR2 FYNNEI. V shed 5 bases and J shed 4 bases, with 11 bases lying between them. The CDR3 spans 13 residues. The CDR3 sequence is CASSPREGYGYTF. In DNA, the CDR3 is TGTGCCAGCAGTCCCAGGGAGGGCTATGGCTACACCTTC.

The chain links TRBV5-1 to TRBJ1-2; D may be TRBD1 (5 bases). The germline V gene encodes CDR1 SGHRS and CDR2 YFSETQ. Trimming removed 0 bases at V and 4 bases at J, with 16 bases between. The CDR3 loop spans 16 amino acids. Here the CDR3 reads CASSLEVGGIGYGYTF. As DNA, the CDR3 is TGCGCCAGCAGCTTGGAGGTCGGGGGTATTGGCTATGGCTACACCTTC.

This clonotype was recorded a few times. The chain employs TRBV19 and TRBJ2-5; TRBD1 matches 9 bases. The CDR3 extends over 14 amino acids. Germline-derived CDR1 and CDR2 are LNHDA and SQIVND (reference sequence). Trimming cost V 7 bases and J 4 bases; bases outside gene matches: 7. In DNA form, the CDR3 reads TGTGCCAGTAAGGGACAGGGACGTACAGAGACCCAGTACTTC. The encoded protein is CASKGQGRTETQYF.

This clonotype was found a few times. The chain employs TRBV13 and TRBJ2-1; 7 bases align to TRBD2. The CDR3 is 16 amino acids. J lost 8 bases, V lost 3 bases, and 13 bases had no gene match. Germline-derived CDR1 and CDR2 are PRHDT and FYEKMQ (reference sequence). The CDR3 DNA reads TGTGCCAGCAGCTTTGCGGGTTGGGACTACTCTCATGAGCAGTTCTTC. This translates into CASSFAGWDYSHEQFF.

The chain combines TRBV7-2 with TRBJ2-7; 8 bases fit TRBD1. Germline values: CDR1 SGHTA, CDR2 FQGNSA. Trimming at V came to 5 bases and at J to 6 bases, leaving 9 bases not matched to a gene. The CDR3 covers 14 residues. CDR3 in DNA: TGTGCCAGCAGCGTCCAGGGGGCCCGAAGCGAGCAGTACTTC. As protein: CASSVQGARSEQYF.

On this clonotype: This may be a read error: a much more frequent sequence differs by one nucleotide. This rearrangement joins TRBV6-2 or TRBV6-3 to TRBJ2-5, with a possible D match to TRBD2 (6 bases). Germline V gives CDR1 MNHEY, CDR2 SVGEGT. Trimming pared 4 bases from V and 0 bases from J, leaving 18 bases between. The CDR3 covers 17 residues. The CDR3: CASSSSNRLEDQETQYF. The CDR3 DNA is TGTGCCAGCAGTTCATCAAATAGACTAGAAGACCAAGAGACCCAGTACTTC.

The V and J genes are TRBV30 and TRBJ2-1; D might be TRBD1 (5 bases). The V and J ends lost 1 base and 2 bases respectively, with 6 bases between them. The CDR3 sequence is 13 residues long. CDR1 GTSNPN and CDR2 SVGIG come from the germline V gene (reference sequence). CDR3 in amino acids: CAWSGTTYNEQFF. The CDR3 DNA reads TGTGCCTGGAGTGGGACAACCTACAATGAGCAGTTCTTC.

This clonotype was seen many times. This chain uses TRBV28 with TRBJ2-7, with 8 positions matching TRBD1. Germline V gives CDR1 MDHEN, CDR2 SYDVKM. With V trimmed by 6 bases and J by 0 bases, 4 bases remained unmatched. The CDR3 covers 14 residues. The CDR3 protein is CASRRQGISYEQYF. CDR3 nucleotides: TGTGCCAGCAGGAGACAGGGGATCTCCTACGAGCAGTACTTC.

CDR3 DNA sequence: TGTGCCAGCAGCTTAAGGGAGCTGAGCACAGATACGCAGTATTTT. It encodes CASSLRELSTDTQYF. The J gene is TRBJ2-3, the V gene TRBV7-9; D possibly corresponds to TRBD2 (5 bases). The germline V and J ends were trimmed by 2 bases and 0 bases, with 9 bases remaining between them. CDR3 length equals 15 residues. Germline-derived CDR1 and CDR2 are SEHNR and FQNEAQ (reference sequence).

The genes are TRBV28 and TRBJ2-3; the match to TRBD1 covers 9 bases. This CDR3 has 14 residues. V shed 3 bases and J 6 bases; nucleotides not matched to a gene: 4. Germline V gene data show CDR1 as MDHEN and CDR2 as SYDVKM. The CDR3 nucleotides read TGTGCCAGCAGTTTGGACAGGGGTGGGGATACGCAGTATTTT. It is translated as CASSLDRGGDTQYF.

This clonotype was detected only a few times. The chain has TRBV20-1 and TRBJ2-7; TRBD2 matches at 8 bases. In germline, CDR1 is DFQATT, CDR2 SNEGSKA (reference sequence). The CDR3 runs to 13 residues. The trim removed 3 bases at V and 3 bases at J, leaving 4 bases unmatched. The CDR3 protein is CSASNSGSYEQYF. CDR3 nucleotides: TGCAGTGCTAGTAACAGCGGGAGCTACGAGCAGTACTTC.

This clonotype was seen a few times. The chain uses TRBV28 and TRBJ2-3; D might be TRBD2 (6 bases). The CDR3 has 16 residues. V lost 4 bases to trimming and J lost 4 bases, with 18 bases between them. Germline-derived CDR1 and CDR2 are MDHEN and SYDVKM. The CDR3 DNA reads TGTGCCAGCAGTTCTCGGAGGGCCCGGCTTTCAGATACGCAGTATTTT. It codes for CASSSRRARLSDTQYF.

This clonotype was observed at least ten times. The rearrangement uses TRBV29-1 and TRBJ1-2; TRBD1 might be the D (6 bases). Germline CDR1 reads SQVTM; CDR2 reads ANQGSEA. Trimming left V 3 bases short and J 8 bases short, with 10 bases between. The CDR3 consists of 11 residues. The CDR3 loop is CSVDRGGGYTF. The DNA of the CDR3 is TGCAGCGTTGACAGGGGAGGGGGCTACACCTTC.